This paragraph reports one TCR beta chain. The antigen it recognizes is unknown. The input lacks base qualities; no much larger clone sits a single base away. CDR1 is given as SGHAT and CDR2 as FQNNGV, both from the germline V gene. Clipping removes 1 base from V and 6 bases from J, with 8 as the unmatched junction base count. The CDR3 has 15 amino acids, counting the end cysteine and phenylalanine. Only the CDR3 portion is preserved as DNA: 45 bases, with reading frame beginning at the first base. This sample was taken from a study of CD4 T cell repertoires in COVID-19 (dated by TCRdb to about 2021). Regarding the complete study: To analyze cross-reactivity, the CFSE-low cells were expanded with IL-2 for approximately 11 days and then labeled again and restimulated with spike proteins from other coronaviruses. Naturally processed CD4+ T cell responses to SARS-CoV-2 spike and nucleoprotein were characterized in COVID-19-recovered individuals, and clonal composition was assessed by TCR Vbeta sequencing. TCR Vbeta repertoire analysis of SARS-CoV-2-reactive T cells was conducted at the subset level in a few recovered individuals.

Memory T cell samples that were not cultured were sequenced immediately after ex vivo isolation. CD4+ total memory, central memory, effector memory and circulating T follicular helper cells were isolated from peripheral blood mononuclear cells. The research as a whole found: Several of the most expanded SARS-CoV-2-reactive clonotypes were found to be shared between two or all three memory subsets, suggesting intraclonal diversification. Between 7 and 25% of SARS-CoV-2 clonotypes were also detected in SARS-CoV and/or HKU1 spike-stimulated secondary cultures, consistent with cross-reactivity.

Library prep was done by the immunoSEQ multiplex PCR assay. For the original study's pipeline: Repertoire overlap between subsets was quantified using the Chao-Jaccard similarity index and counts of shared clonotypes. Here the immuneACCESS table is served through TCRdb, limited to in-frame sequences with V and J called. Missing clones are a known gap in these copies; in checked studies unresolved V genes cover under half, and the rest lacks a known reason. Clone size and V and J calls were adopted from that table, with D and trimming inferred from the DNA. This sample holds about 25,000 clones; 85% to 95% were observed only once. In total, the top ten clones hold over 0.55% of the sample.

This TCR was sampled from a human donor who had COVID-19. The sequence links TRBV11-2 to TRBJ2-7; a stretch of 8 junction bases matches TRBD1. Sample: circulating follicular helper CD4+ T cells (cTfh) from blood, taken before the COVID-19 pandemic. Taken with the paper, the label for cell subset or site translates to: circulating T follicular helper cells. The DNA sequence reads TGTGCCAGCAGCTTAGCGACAGGGGTGCGGGTCGAGCAGTACTTC. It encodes CASSLATGVRVEQYF.